The following is a TCR beta chain sequence with its context. These data belong to a study of blood T cell repertoires in COVID-19. Study in general: Sites in the United States, Italy and Spain provided acute and convalescent COVID-19 samples. T cells, B-cell-depleted T cells, or PBMCs supplied cDNA or gDNA.

This CDR3 spans 13 amino acids. V lost 2 bases and J lost 2, with 10 bases in between. Germline V gives CDR1 SQVTM, CDR2 ANQGSEA. Study processing details: Amplification of reference gene primers was used by the study to estimate nucleated cell counts. Repertoires were generated with immunoSEQ multiplex PCR, while TCRdb's copy carries only in-frame clones and drops some. The V and J calls and the clone size are those of that table, but D and trimming were determined from the DNA. The data contain approximately 220,000 clones, about four fifths of them singletons. The genes are TRBV29-1 and TRBJ2-7; tentative D call: TRBD2 (5 bases). Sequencing was performed on peripheral blood. This sequence was found in a woman aged 45-60 years with acute or convalescent COVID-19. In nucleotides, the CDR3 is TGCAGCGTTGAAAAACCGGGGACCTACGAGCAGTACTTC. This encodes CSVEKPGTYEQYF.